This TCR beta chain was identified during a study of T cell repertoires in aging, cancer and after chemotherapy. At the level of the study: Patients with glioblastoma brain tumors were sampled before and after temozolomide-based therapy.

TRB rearrangements spanning V, D and J were amplified using mixed TRB-A/B primers. TCRdb analysed the multiplex PCR reads with MiXCR anew, one entry per CDR3 protein. The sample lists approximately 2,500 distinct CDR3 sequences, about 55% seen once, with around 4.5% in the top ten. V lost 0 bases and J lost 5, with 20 bases in between. Germline CDR1 and CDR2: SGHDT and YYEEEE. This CDR3 contains 17 residues. The template was genomic DNA from peripheral blood, not RNA. The sequence was collected from a human donor with a solid tumor. This chain uses TRBV5-6 with TRBJ1-1; possible D gene TRBD1, 6 bases. Material for sequencing was blood. DNA of the CDR3: TGTGCCAGCAGCTTGGCCGCGGGGGCCCCTACCGGAACTGAAGCTTTCTTT. It codes for CASSLAAGAPTGTEAFF.